The 17 T cell receptor beta chains below all came from one sample that was sequenced in a study of cytomegalovirus exposure and HLA in healthy donors. This table comes from immunoSEQ multiplex PCR, and its TCRdb copy is limited to in-frame clones, with some not included. Of 130,000 to 150,000 clones listed, roughly 86% were seen once; the top ten hold about 1.5%. Sequencing was done on a sample of PBMCs. The receptor set was obtained from a woman under 40 in good health and CMV-seronegative.

V usage is TRBV2 and J usage is TRBJ2-1; 8 positions match TRBD2. The CDR3 totals 15 residues. The germline gives CDR1 SNHLY, CDR2 FYNNEI. The V and J ends lost 2 bases and 4 bases, in that order; junction bases with no gene match: 4. The CDR3 protein is CASSEFVAGYNEQFF. The CDR3 DNA sequence: TGTGCCAGCAGTGAATTTGTAGCGGGGTACAATGAGCAGTTCTTC.

The V call is TRBV7-2, the J call TRBJ1-4; D is uncertain. The V end lost 2 bases, the J end lost 6 bases, and 10 bases lay between the germline ends. Looked up from germline, CDR1 is SGHTA and CDR2 is FQGNSA. This CDR3 comprises 14 residues. Here the CDR3 reads CASSLMGSDEKLFF. The CDR3 region has the DNA TGTGCCAGCAGCTTAATGGGGAGCGATGAAAAACTGTTTTTT. The variable domain in full, with the rest retrieved from reference TRBV7-2 and TRBJ1-4, is GAGVSQSPSNKVTEKGKDVELRCDPISGHTALYWYRQSLGQGLEFLIYFQGNSAPDKSGLPSDRFSAERTGGSVSTLTIQRTQQEDSAVYLCASSLMGSDEKLFFGSGTQLSVL.

V usage is TRBV15 and J usage is TRBJ2-3, with 7 nucleotides matching TRBD1. Germline loops: CDR1 LNHNV, CDR2 YYDKDF (reference sequence). The CDR3 has 16 residues. Trimming at V came to 3 bases and at J to 5 bases, leaving 11 bases not matched to a gene. CDR3 DNA sequence: TGTGCCACCAGCAGGAATAACAGGGGTGGGGGAGATACGCAGTATTTT. It yields the protein CATSRNNRGGGDTQYF. The variable domain in full, completed from reference TRBV15 and TRBJ2-3, reads DAMVIQNPRYQVTQFGKPVTLSCSQTLNHNVMYWYQQKSSQAPKLLFHYYDKDFNNEADTPDNFQSRRPNTSFCFLDIRSPGLGDTAMYLCATSRNNRGGGDTQYFGPGTRLTVL.

The V and J genes are TRBV6-1 and TRBJ2-1; a possible D gene is TRBD1 (5 bases). This CDR3 comprises 12 residues. The V end lost 2 bases, the J end lost 14 bases, and 13 bases lay between the germline ends. The germline V gene encodes CDR1 MNHNS and CDR2 SASEGT. The CDR3 DNA reads TGTGCCAGCAGTGAACGGTCAGGGTGGGAGTTCTTC. This sequence encodes CASSERSGWEFF.

The rearrangement joins TRBV7-6 to TRBJ2-3, with TRBD2 matching 11 bases. The V gene end was trimmed by 5 bases and the J gene end by 2 bases; junction bases not matched to a gene: 6. CDR3 length: 16 residues. The germline V gene has CDR1 SGHVS and CDR2 FNYEAQ. The DNA of the CDR3 is TGTGCCAGCAGCCGGATAGCGGGGGGGACCACAGATACGCAGTATTTT. The encoded protein is CASSRIAGGTTDTQYF.

The rearrangement joins TRBV30 to TRBJ1-5; a weak D match, TRBD1 (5 bases). From germline, CDR1 is GTSNPN and CDR2 SVGIG (reference sequence). CDR3 size: 15 residues. The V end lost 5 bases, the J end lost 0 bases, and 14 bases lay between the germline ends. The CDR3 protein is CAWWGVPNSNQPQHF. The CDR3 DNA reads TGTGCCTGGTGGGGGGTCCCCAATAGCAATCAGCCCCAGCATTTT.

This clone was observed a handful of times. The chain couples TRBV5-1 to TRBJ2-7; 8 nucleotides line up with TRBD1. After removal of 3 bases from V and 3 bases from J, the junction contained 5 bases not matched to a gene. The CDR3 runs 14 residues. In germline, CDR1 is SGHRS, CDR2 YFSETQ. CDR3 sequence (DNA): TGCGCCAGCAGCTCGGACAGGGAGATCTACGAGCAGTACTTC. The encoded protein is CASSSDREIYEQYF. Full variable domain (missing parts from reference TRBV5-1 and TRBJ2-7): KAGVTQTPRYLIKTRGQQVTLSCSPISGHRSVSWYQQTPGQGLQFLFEYFSETQRNKGNFPGRFSGRQFSNSRSEMNVSTLELGDSALYLCASSSDREIYEQYFGPGTRLTVT.

The chain employs TRBV19 and TRBJ1-4, with D perhaps TRBD1 (5 bases). The CDR3 contains 12 residues. The V end lost 5 bases, the J end lost 8 bases, and 9 bases lay between the germline ends. CDR1 is LNHDA, CDR2 SQIVND, per germline (reference sequence). The CDR3 DNA sequence: TGTGCCAGTAGTCATAAGGGGGAAAAACTGTTTTTT. Translated, it gives CASSHKGEKLFF.

This clone is a singleton in its sample. The J gene is TRBJ2-7, the V gene TRBV28, with D perhaps TRBD1 (5 bases). The V gene lost 8 bases and the J gene lost 6 bases, with 17 bases spanning the gap. CDR1 is MDHEN, CDR2 SYDVKM, per germline. This CDR3 is built from 13 residues. CDR3 nucleotide sequence: TGTGCCAGCCAAATACCAGGGTACGGCGAGCAGTACTTC. Amino acid sequence: CASQIPGYGEQYF.

This clone was observed a few times. The chain couples TRBV7-6 to TRBJ2-7; weak D call: TRBD2 (5 bases). CDR3 size: 14 residues. Between the trimmed V and J ends, which lost 5 bases and 7 bases, there was a span of 18 bases. Germline V gene sequence: CDR1 SGHVS, CDR2 FNYEAQ. CDR3 protein: CASSADTLGGEQYF. The DNA for the CDR3 is TGTGCCAGCAGCGCAGACACCCTCGGCGGGGAGCAGTACTTC.

The chain combines TRBV29-1 with TRBJ1-2; D gene ambiguous. Germline CDR1 and CDR2: SQVTM and ANQGSEA. V was shortened by 1 base and J by 3 bases, with 9 bases between the two germline ends. The CDR3 is 13 residues long. CDR3 protein: CSVEVTADYGYTF. In DNA form, the CDR3 reads TGCAGCGTTGAAGTTACAGCAGACTATGGCTACACCTTC. The full variable domain, rest sourced from reference TRBV29-1 and TRBJ1-2, is SAVISQKPSRDICQRGTSLTIQCQVDSQVTMMFWYRQQPGQSLTLIATANQGSEATYESGFVIDKFPISRPNLTFSTLTVSNMSPEDSSIYLCSVEVTADYGYTFGSGTRLTVV.

V usage is TRBV6-6 and J usage is TRBJ1-5; perhaps TRBD1 as D (6 bases). The germline CDR1 and CDR2 sequences are MNHNY and SVGAGI (reference sequence). V was clipped by 5 bases and J by 0 bases, with 14 bases between them. This CDR3 comprises 16 residues. The CDR3 protein is CASSPGTPYSNQPQHF. In nucleotides, the CDR3 is TGTGCCAGCAGTCCAGGGACACCTTATAGCAATCAGCCCCAGCATTTT.

The J gene is TRBJ2-7, the V gene TRBV5-5; 10 bases are shared with TRBD1. CDR3 length: 14 residues. The junction had 8 bases not matched to a gene; V was cut back by 1 base and J by 10 bases. The germline V gene has CDR1 SGHKS and CDR2 YYEKEE (reference sequence). In nucleotides, the CDR3 is TGTGCCAGCAGCTTGAGGGGGACAGGGGCGCCCCAGTACTTC. Amino acid sequence: CASSLRGTGAPQYF.

This clone appeared a few times. The chain joins TRBV6-5 to TRBJ1-2; a possible D gene is TRBD1 (6 bases). The germline V gene has CDR1 MNHEY and CDR2 SVGAGI. Trimming took off 4 bases at V and 4 bases at J, with 7 bases between the two ends. The CDR3 runs 12 residues. CDR3 DNA sequence: TGTGCCAGCAGTTCACAGGGCTATGGCTACACCTTC. Its protein is CASSSQGYGYTF.

The chain recombines TRBV5-1 with TRBJ2-3; D is unclear. Trimming removed 6 bases from V and 0 bases from J, with 11 bases in between. The germline CDR1 and CDR2 sequences are SGHRS and YFSETQ. The CDR3 runs 14 residues. CDR3 DNA sequence: TGCGCCAGCACCCCGACTCGTAGCACAGATACGCAGTATTTT. It specifies CASTPTRSTDTQYF. Supplemented by reference TRBV5-1 and TRBJ2-3, the full variable domain reads KAGVTQTPRYLIKTRGQQVTLSCSPISGHRSVSWYQQTPGQGLQFLFEYFSETQRNKGNFPGRFSGRQFSNSRSEMNVSTLELGDSALYLCASTPTRSTDTQYFGPGTRLTVL.

Details on this clone: The sample contains more than one DNA sequence encoding this CDR3. V is TRBV6-5 and J is TRBJ1-3, with D hard to call. Trimming left V 5 bases short and J 0 bases short, with 5 bases between. Looked up from germline, CDR1 is MNHEY and CDR2 is SVGAGI. The CDR3 loop spans 13 amino acids. CDR3 sequence (DNA): TGTGCCAGCAGTACGGGCTCTGGAAACACCATATATTTT. Translation: CASSTGSGNTIYF.

The V gene is TRBV7-2, the J gene TRBJ1-1; 9 bases are shared with TRBD1. The CDR3 has 14 amino acids. V lost 5 bases and J lost 5; bases outside the gene matches: 6. Germline CDR1 and CDR2: SGHTA and FQGNSA. CDR3 in DNA: TGTGCCAGCAGCGTACAGGGGGCGCGGACTGAAGCTTTCTTT. Translating gives CASSVQGARTEAFF.